The 11 T cell receptor beta chains in this list originate from one sample, sequenced in a study of T cell responses to AZD1222 COVID-19 vaccine. TCRdb's copy holds only in-frame clones and misses some; the assay was immunoSEQ multiplex PCR. This table has 89,000 or so clones, approximately 90% appearing once. The sequenced sample was peripheral blood, obtained 28 days after the second AZD1222 dose. These receptors were obtained from an adult who received the AZD1222 COVID-19 vaccine.

The V gene is TRBV5-1, the J gene TRBJ2-7, with D possibly being TRBD1 (7 bases). V gave up 4 bases and J gave up 4 bases, with 21 bases separating them. The germline V gene encodes CDR1 SGHRS and CDR2 YFSETQ. The CDR3 length is 16 residues. The CDR3: CASSPYGGQRAYEQYF. The CDR3 region has the DNA TGCGCCAGCAGCCCGTACGGGGGACAGAGAGCTTACGAGCAGTACTTC.

In nucleotides, the CDR3 is TGTGCCAGCAGTTTGGCCTCAAGGGGCTATGGCTACACCTTC. Residues: CASSLASRGYGYTF. This rearrangement joins TRBV28 to TRBJ1-2; perhaps TRBD1 as D (5 bases). The germline V and J ends were trimmed by 3 bases and 4 bases, with 12 bases remaining between them. Germline CDR1 reads MDHEN; CDR2 reads SYDVKM. The CDR3 covers 14 residues.

The chain links TRBV6-2 or TRBV6-3 to TRBJ2-3; D is unclear. Trimming took off 6 bases at V and 0 bases at J, with 10 bases between the two ends. There are 14 residues in the CDR3. Germline lookup yields CDR1 MNHEY and CDR2 SVGEGT. The CDR3 DNA reads as TGTGCCAGCAGCCTCGGGCCCAGCACAGATACGCAGTATTTT. Translated: CASSLGPSTDTQYF.

This chain joins TRBV14 and TRBJ2-7, with D unresolved. Germline lookup yields CDR1 SGHDN and CDR2 FVKESK. The V end was cut by 1 base, the J end by 0 bases, with 10 bases between. The CDR3 has 15 amino acids. CDR3 in DNA: TGTGCCAGCAGCCAAGCAGCCTCGAACTCCTACGAGCAGTACTTC. Translation gives CASSQAASNSYEQYF.

The chain is built from TRBV29-1 and TRBJ2-1; D call uncertain. V was pared by 7 bases and J by 6 bases, with 10 bases between. This CDR3 is 11 amino acids long. The germline CDR1 and CDR2 sequences are SQVTM and ANQGSEA. The CDR3 loop reads CSGGRVNEQFF. The DNA for the CDR3 is TGCAGCGGGGGTAGAGTCAATGAGCAGTTCTTC.

The V call is TRBV2, the J call TRBJ2-7; maybe TRBD1 (6 bases). Germline V gives CDR1 SNHLY, CDR2 FYNNEI. Deletions cut 7 bases from V and 7 bases from J, with 11 bases between. The length of the CDR3 is 11 residues. Here the CDR3 reads CASTGDREQYF. The CDR3 bases are TGTGCCAGCACAGGGGATCGGGAGCAGTACTTC.

This clone was recorded a few times. The rearrangement joins TRBV9 to TRBJ1-1, with TRBD1 matching 7 bases. The CDR3 is 14 residues long. Germline V gene data show CDR1 as SGDLS and CDR2 as YYNGEE. The J segment lost 7 bases and the V segment lost 2 bases, leaving 8 bases of the junction unmatched. The CDR3 bases are TGTGCCAGCAGCGTGGGGGGACAGAGAATTGAAGCTTTCTTT. The encoded protein is CASSVGGQRIEAFF.

CDR3 nucleotide sequence: TGTGCCAGCAGCTTCAGTTCTGTCCGCTACACCTTC. It translates to CASSFSSVRYTF. This chain connects TRBV5-6 to TRBJ1-2; D gene unclear. The V gene's germline CDR1 is SGHDT and CDR2 YYEEEE. The CDR3 sequence is 12 residues long. Trimming cost V 2 bases and J 9 bases, with 11 bases left between them.

The V and J genes are TRBV18 and TRBJ1-3; D gene uncertain. V was trimmed by 6 bases and J by 1 base, leaving 13 bases between them. Per germline, CDR1 KGHSH and CDR2 LQKENI. This CDR3 contains 15 residues. In DNA form, the CDR3 reads TGTGCCAGCTCGTCAGCCCTTAATTCTGGAAACACCATATATTTT. Translated, it gives CASSSALNSGNTIYF. The full variable domain, rest sourced from reference TRBV18 and TRBJ1-3, is NAGVMQNPRHLVRRRGQEARLRCSPMKGHSHVYWYRQLPEEGLKFMVYLQKENIIDESGMPKERFSAEFPKEGPSILRIQQVVRGDSAAYFCASSSALNSGNTIYFGEGSWLTVV.

This sequence joins TRBV4-3 and TRBJ2-1, with 11 bases aligning to TRBD2. Losses at the gene ends were 4 bases for V and 0 bases for J; bases not matched to a gene: 14. CDR1 and CDR2 from the germline V gene are LGHNA and YSLEER. The CDR3 is 20 amino acids. The CDR3 is CASSPEQILTSGSSYNEQFF. The DNA of the CDR3 is TGCGCCAGCAGCCCCGAACAAATTCTTACTAGCGGGAGCTCCTACAATGAGCAGTTCTTC.

This clone has more than one count but fewer than ten. CDR3 bases: TGCGCCAGCAGCCAATTTAGGACAGATACGCAGTATTTT. This codes for CASSQFRTDTQYF. The V gene is TRBV4-1, the J gene TRBJ2-3; D remains ambiguous. V lost 2 bases and J 3 bases, leaving 6 bases between the germline ends. Germline V gene lookup returns CDR1 MGHRA and CDR2 YSYEKL. This CDR3 spans 13 amino acids.